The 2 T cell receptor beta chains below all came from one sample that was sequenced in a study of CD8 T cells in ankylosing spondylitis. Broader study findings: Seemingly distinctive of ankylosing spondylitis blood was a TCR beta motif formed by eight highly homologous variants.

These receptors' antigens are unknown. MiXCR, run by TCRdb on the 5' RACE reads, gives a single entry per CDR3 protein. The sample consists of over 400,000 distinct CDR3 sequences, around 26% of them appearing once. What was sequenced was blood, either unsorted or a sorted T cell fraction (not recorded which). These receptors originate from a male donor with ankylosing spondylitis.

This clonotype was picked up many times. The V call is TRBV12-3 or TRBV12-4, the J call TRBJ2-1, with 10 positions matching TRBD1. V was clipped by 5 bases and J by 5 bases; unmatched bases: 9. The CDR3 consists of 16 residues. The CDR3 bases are TGTGCCAGCAGTCCAATACGCGGGACAGGGGACAATGAGCAGTTCTTC. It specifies CASSPIRGTGDNEQFF.

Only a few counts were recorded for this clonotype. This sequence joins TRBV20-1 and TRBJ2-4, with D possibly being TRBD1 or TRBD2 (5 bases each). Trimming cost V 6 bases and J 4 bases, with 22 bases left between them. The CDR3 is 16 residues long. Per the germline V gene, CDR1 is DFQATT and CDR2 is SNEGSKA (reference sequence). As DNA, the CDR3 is TGCAGTGCCCTCGGGACGGGCAGAAATCCGAAAAACATTCAGTACTTC. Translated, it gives CSALGTGRNPKNIQYF.